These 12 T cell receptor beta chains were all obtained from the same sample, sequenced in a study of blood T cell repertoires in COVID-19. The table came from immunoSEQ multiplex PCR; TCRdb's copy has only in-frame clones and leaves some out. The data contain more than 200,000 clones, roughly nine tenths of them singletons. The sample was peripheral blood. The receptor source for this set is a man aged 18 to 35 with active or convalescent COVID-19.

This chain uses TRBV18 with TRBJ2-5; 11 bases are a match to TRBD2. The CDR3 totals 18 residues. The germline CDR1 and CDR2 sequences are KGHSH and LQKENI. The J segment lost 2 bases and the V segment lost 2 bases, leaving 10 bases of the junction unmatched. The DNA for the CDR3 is TGTGCCAGCTCACCATTAGCGGGAGGGAGAAGCATTCAAGAGACCCAGTACTTC. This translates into CASSPLAGGRSIQETQYF.

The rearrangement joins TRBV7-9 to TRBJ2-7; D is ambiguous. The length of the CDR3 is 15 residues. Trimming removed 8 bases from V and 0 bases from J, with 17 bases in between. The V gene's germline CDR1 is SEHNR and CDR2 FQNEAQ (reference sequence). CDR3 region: CASAESRPPSYEQYF. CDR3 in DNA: TGTGCCAGCGCGGAGTCCCGGCCGCCCTCCTACGAGCAGTACTTC.

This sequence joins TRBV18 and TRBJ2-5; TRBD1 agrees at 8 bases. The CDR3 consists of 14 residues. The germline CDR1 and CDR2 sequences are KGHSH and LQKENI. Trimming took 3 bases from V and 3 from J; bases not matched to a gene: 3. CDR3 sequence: CASSPMTGEETQYF. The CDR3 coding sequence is TGTGCCAGCTCACCGATGACAGGGGAAGAGACCCAGTACTTC.

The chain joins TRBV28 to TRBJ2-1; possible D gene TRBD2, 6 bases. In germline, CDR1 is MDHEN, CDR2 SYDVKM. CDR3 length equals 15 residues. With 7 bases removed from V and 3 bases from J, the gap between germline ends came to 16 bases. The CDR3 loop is CASIPGLTIYNEQFF. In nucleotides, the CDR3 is TGTGCCAGCATTCCCGGACTAACTATCTACAATGAGCAGTTCTTC. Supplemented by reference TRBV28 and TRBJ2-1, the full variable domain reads DVKVTQSSRYLVKRTGEKVFLECVQDMDHENMFWYRQDPGLGLRLIYFSYDVKMKEKGDIPEGYSVSREKKERFSLILESASTNQTSMYLCASIPGLTIYNEQFFGPGTRLTVL.

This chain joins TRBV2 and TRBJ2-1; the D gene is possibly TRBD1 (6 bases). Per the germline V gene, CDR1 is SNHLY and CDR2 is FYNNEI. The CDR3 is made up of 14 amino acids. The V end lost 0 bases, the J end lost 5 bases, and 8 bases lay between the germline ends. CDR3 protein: CASSEAAGDNEQFF. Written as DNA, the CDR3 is TGTGCCAGCAGTGAAGCGGCAGGGGACAATGAGCAGTTCTTC. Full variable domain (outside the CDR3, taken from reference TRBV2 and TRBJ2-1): EPEVTQTPSHQVTQMGQEVILRCVPISNHLYFYWYRQILGQKVEFLVSFYNNEISEKSEIFDDQFSVERPDGSNFTLKIRSTKLEDSAMYFCASSEAAGDNEQFFGPGTRLTVL.

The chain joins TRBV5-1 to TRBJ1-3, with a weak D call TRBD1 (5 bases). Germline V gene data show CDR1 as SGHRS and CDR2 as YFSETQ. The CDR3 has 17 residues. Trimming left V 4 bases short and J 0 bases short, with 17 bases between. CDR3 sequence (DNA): TGCGCCAGCAGCCCACAGCCCGGGGGGAGCTCTGGAAACACCATATATTTT. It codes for CASSPQPGGSSGNTIYF. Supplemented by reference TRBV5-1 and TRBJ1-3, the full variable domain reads KAGVTQTPRYLIKTRGQQVTLSCSPISGHRSVSWYQQTPGQGLQFLFEYFSETQRNKGNFPGRFSGRQFSNSRSEMNVSTLELGDSALYLCASSPQPGGSSGNTIYFGEGSWLTVV.

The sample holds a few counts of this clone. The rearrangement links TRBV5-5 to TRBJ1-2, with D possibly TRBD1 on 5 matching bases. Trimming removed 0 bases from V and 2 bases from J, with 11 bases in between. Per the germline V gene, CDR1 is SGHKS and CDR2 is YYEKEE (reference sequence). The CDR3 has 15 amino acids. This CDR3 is CASSLGARVNYGYTF. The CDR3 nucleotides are TGTGCCAGCAGCTTGGGGGCCAGGGTAAACTATGGCTACACCTTC.

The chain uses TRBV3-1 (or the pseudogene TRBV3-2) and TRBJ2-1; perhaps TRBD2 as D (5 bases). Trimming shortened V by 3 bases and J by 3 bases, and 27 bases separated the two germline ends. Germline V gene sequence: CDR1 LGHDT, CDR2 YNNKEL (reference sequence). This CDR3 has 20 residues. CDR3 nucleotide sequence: TGTGCCAGCAGCCACAGTCCGCAGGCACGAGCGAGCGGCATCTACAATGAGCAGTTCTTC. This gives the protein CASSHSPQARASGIYNEQFF.

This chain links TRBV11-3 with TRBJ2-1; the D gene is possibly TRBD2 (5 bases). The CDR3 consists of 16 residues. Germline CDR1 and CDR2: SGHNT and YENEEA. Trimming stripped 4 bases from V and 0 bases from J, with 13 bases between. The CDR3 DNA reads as TGTGCCAGCAGCTCCCAGGAAAGCGGCTCCTACAATGAGCAGTTCTTC. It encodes CASSSQESGSYNEQFF.

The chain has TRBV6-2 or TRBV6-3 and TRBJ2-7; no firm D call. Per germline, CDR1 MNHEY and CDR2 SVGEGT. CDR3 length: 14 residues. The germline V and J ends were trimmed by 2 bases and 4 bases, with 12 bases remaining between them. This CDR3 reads CASSYRSARYEQYF. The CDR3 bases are TGTGCCAGCAGTTACCGGTCGGCGAGGTACGAGCAGTACTTC.

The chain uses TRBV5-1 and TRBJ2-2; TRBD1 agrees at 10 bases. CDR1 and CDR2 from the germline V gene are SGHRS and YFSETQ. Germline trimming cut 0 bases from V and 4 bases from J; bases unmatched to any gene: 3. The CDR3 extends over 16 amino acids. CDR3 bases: TGCGCCAGCAGCTTGGGTGGGACAGGGGCCACCGGGGAGCTGTTTTTT. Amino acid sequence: CASSLGGTGATGELFF. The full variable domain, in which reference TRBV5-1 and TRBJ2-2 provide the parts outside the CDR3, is KAGVTQTPRYLIKTRGQQVTLSCSPISGHRSVSWYQQTPGQGLQFLFEYFSETQRNKGNFPGRFSGRQFSNSRSEMNVSTLELGDSALYLCASSLGGTGATGELFFGEGSRLTVL.

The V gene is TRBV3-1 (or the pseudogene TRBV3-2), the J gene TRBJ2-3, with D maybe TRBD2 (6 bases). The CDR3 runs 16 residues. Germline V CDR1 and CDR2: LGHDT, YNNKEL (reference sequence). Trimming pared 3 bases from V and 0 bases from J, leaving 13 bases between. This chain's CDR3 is CASSQLGGTSTDTQYF. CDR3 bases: TGTGCCAGCAGCCAGCTGGGCGGGACCAGCACAGATACGCAGTATTTT.